This TCR beta chain appears in the sequencing data of a study of T-cell reconstitution after alpha-beta-depleted transplantation in children. Study-level points and caveats: There were some patients whose high TCRbeta diversity at day 60 came from surviving recipient T cells and thymic progenitors. Roughly two months post-transplant, alpha-beta T cells reportedly originated from several hundred graft clones that had expanded. At the one-year point after transplant, T-cell counts and TCRbeta diversity were found to come mostly from T cells that had been newly produced.

Unique molecular identifiers were incorporated when the TCRbeta library was constructed. TCRdb ran MiXCR on the PCR reads and lists one entry per CDR3 protein. The top ten hold approximately 5% of the sample, which has 700,000 to 950,000 distinct CDR3 sequences, roughly 15% seen once. The CDR3 runs 16 residues. From germline, CDR1 is SGHRS and CDR2 YFSETQ. V was shortened by 0 bases and J by 6 bases, with 16 bases between the two germline ends. On this clonotype itself: Antigen: not known.

The TCR sequence derives from a male patient younger than 18 who had a stem cell transplant for acute lymphoblastic leukemia, so the T cells may come from the graft donor. The chain has TRBV5-1 and TRBJ2-4; D gene ambiguous. This specimen was PBMCs, mostly from graft donor cells, taken 360 days after TCRalphabeta/CD19-depleted stem cell transplant. The CDR3, as DNA: TGCGCCAGCAGCTTGGGAAGTGCAGCGCTCTCAAACATTCAGTACTTC. As protein: CASSLGSAALSNIQYF.